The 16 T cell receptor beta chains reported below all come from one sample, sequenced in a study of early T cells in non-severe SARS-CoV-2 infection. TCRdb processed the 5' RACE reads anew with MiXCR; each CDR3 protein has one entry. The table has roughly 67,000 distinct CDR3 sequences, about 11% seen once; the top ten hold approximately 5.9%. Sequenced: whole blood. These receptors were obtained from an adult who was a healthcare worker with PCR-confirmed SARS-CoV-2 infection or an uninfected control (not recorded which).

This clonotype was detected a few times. The CDR3 loop is CASSTEGSPLHF. The DNA of the CDR3 is TGTGCCAGCTCGACGGAAGGTTCACCCCTCCACTTT. The genes are TRBV12-3 or TRBV12-4 and TRBJ1-6, with unresolved D. CDR3 size: 12 residues. The germline V and J ends were trimmed by 8 bases and 9 bases, with 11 bases remaining between them.

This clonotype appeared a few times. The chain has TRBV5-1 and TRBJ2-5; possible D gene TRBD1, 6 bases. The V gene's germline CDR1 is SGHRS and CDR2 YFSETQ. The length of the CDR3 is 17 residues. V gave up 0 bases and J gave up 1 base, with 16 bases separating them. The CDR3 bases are TGCGCCAGCAGCTTGGCTTTGGGGGCGGCCATCCAAGAGACCCAGTACTTC. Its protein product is CASSLALGAAIQETQYF.

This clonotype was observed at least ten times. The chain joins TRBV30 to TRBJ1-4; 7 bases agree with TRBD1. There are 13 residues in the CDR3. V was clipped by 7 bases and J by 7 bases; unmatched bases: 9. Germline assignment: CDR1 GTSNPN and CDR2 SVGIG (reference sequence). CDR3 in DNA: TGTGCCTCCCGGACAGGTCAAGTTGAAAAACTGTTTTTT. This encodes CASRTGQVEKLFF.

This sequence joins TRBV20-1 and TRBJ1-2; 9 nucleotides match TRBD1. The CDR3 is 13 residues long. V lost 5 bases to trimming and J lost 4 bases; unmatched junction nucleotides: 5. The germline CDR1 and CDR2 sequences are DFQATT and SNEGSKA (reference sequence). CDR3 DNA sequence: TGCAGTGCTTCCCCGGGACAGGGCTATGGCTACACCTTC. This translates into CSASPGQGYGYTF.

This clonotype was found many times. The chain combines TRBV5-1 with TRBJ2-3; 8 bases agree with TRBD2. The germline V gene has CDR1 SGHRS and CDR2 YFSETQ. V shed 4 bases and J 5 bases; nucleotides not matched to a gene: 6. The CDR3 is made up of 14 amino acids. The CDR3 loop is CASSPSGGIDTQYF. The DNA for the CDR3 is TGCGCCAGCAGCCCGAGCGGGGGAATAGATACGCAGTATTTT.

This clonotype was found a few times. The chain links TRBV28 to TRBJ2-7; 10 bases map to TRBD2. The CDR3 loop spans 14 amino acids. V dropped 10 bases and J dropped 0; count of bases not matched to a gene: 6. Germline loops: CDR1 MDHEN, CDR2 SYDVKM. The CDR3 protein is CATVTSGLSYEQYF. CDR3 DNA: TGTGCCACTGTGACTAGCGGGCTCTCCTACGAGCAGTACTTC.

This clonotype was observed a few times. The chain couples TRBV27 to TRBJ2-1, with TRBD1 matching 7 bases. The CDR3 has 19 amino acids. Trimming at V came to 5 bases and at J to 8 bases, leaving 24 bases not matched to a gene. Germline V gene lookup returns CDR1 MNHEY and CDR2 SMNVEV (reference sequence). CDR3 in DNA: TGTGCCAGCAGTCCCCAACTCGGGACAGTGCCCGCAGATGACGATGAGCAGTTCTTC. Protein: CASSPQLGTVPADDDEQFF.

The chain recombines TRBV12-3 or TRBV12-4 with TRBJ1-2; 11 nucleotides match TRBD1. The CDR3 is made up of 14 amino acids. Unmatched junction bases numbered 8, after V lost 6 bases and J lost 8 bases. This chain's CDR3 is CASRGGQGARGYTF. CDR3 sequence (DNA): TGTGCCAGCAGGGGAGGACAGGGGGCCCGGGGCTACACCTTC.

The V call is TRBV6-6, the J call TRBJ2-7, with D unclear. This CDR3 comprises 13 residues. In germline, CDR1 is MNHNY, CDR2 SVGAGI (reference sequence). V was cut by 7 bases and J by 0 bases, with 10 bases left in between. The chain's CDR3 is CASNPDNSYEQYF. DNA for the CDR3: TGTGCCAGCAACCCAGACAACTCCTACGAGCAGTACTTC.

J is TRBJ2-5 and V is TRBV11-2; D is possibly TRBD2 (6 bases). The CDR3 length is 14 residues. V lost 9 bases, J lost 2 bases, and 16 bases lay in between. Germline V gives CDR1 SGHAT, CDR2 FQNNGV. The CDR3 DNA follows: TGTGCCAGTCGTGGAGGGACCGCTCAAGAGACCCAGTACTTC. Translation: CASRGGTAQETQYF.

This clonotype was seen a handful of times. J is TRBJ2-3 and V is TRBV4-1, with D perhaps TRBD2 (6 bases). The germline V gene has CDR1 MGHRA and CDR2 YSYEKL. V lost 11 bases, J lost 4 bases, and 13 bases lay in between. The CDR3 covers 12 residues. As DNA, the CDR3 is TGCGCCTCTTCGGGAGCCGCAGATACGCAGTATTTT. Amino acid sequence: CASSGAADTQYF.

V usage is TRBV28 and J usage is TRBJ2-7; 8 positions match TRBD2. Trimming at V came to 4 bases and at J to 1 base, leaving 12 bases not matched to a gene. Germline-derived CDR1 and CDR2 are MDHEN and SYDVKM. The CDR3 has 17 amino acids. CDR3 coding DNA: TGTGCCAGCAGTTCACCGGATTTAGCGGGGAGATCCTACGAGCAGTACTTC. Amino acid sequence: CASSSPDLAGRSYEQYF.

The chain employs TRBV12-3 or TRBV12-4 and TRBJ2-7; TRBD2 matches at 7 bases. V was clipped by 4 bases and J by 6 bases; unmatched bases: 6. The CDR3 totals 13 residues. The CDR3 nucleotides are TGTGCCAGCAGTTGGACTAGAGTCTCCGAGCAGTACTTC. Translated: CASSWTRVSEQYF.

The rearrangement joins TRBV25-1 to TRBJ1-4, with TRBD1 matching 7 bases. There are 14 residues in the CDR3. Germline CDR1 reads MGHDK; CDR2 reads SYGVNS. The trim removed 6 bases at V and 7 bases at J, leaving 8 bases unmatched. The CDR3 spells CASSRGGSGEKLFF. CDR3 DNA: TGTGCCAGCAGCCGAGGGGGCTCGGGTGAAAAACTGTTTTTT.

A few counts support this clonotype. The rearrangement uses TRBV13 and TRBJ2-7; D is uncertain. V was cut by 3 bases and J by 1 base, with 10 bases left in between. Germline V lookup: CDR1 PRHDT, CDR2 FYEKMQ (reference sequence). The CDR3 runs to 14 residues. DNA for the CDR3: TGTGCCAGCAGCTTGGGGAAATGGTCCTACGAGCAGTACTTC. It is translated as CASSLGKWSYEQYF.

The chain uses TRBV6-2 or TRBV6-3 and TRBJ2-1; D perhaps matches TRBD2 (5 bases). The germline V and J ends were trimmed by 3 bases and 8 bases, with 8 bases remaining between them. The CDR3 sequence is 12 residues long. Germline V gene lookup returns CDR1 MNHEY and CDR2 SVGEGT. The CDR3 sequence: CASSYRGHEQFF. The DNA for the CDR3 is TGTGCCAGCAGTTATCGGGGTCATGAGCAGTTCTTC.